A single sample is the source of the 29 T cell receptor beta chains below, sequenced in a study of blood T cell repertoires in COVID-19. Data came from immunoSEQ multiplex PCR; TCRdb stores just in-frame clones and leaves some out. This repertoire shows some 96,000 clones, roughly 79% found once; its top ten account for 9% to 13%. Sequencing was performed on peripheral blood. Every receptor here comes from a woman aged 70 to 79 with acute or convalescent COVID-19.

This clone was detected only a few times. The V call is TRBV4-2, the J call TRBJ2-3; 10 bases line up with TRBD2. The CDR3 has 16 residues. Per germline, CDR1 LGHNA and CDR2 YNFKEQ. The junction had 2 bases not matched to a gene; V was cut back by 2 bases and J by 0 bases. Written as DNA, the CDR3 is TGTGCCAGCAGCCAACTAGCGGGGGATAGCACAGATACGCAGTATTTT. This sequence encodes CASSQLAGDSTDTQYF.

The chain has TRBV5-5 and TRBJ2-7; TRBD2 agrees at 11 bases. The CDR3 covers 17 residues. The V and J ends lost 0 bases and 4 bases, in that order; junction bases with no gene match: 9. Germline CDR1 is SGHKS and CDR2 is YYEKEE (reference sequence). The chain's CDR3 is CASSLVLTSGGSYEQYF. CDR3 DNA: TGTGCCAGCAGCTTGGTGCTTACTAGCGGGGGTTCGTACGAGCAGTACTTC. The full variable domain, its missing parts supplied by reference TRBV5-5 and TRBJ2-7, is DAGVTQSPTHLIKTRGQQVTLRCSPISGHKSVSWYQQVLGQGPQFIFQYYEKEERGRGNFPDRFSARQFPNYSSELNVNALLLGDSALYLCASSLVLTSGGSYEQYFGPGTRLTVT.

V and J are TRBV28 and TRBJ2-1; possibly TRBD1 for D (8 bases). Trimming cost V 6 bases and J 4 bases, with 19 bases left between them. The CDR3 covers 16 residues. Looked up from germline, CDR1 is MDHEN and CDR2 is SYDVKM. CDR3 coding DNA: TGTGCCAGCAGCCCCACAACAGGGGGAGGGTACAATGAGCAGTTCTTC. Translating gives CASSPTTGGGYNEQFF.

This clone has only one observation. The chain has TRBV2 and TRBJ1-5; TRBD1 matches at 7 bases. Per the germline V gene, CDR1 is SNHLY and CDR2 is FYNNEI. V lost 8 bases, J lost 4 bases, and 2 bases stayed unmatched. The CDR3 sequence is 12 residues long. The CDR3 DNA reads as TGTGCCAGCCGGGACAGTAATCAGCCCCAGCATTTT. It translates to CASRDSNQPQHF.

This clone was seen a few times. The genes are TRBV3-1 (or the pseudogene TRBV3-2) and TRBJ2-5; possible D gene TRBD2, 6 bases. Deletions cut 2 bases from V and 2 bases from J, with 21 bases between. The CDR3 runs to 18 residues. The germline V gene encodes CDR1 LGHDT and CDR2 YNNKEL (reference sequence). This chain's CDR3 is CASSQSWRGGQPQETQYF. In DNA, the CDR3 is TGTGCCAGCAGCCAAAGTTGGAGGGGAGGACAACCACAAGAGACCCAGTACTTC.

The chain recombines TRBV2 with TRBJ2-1; 9 positions match TRBD1. Trimming cost V 6 bases and J 5 bases; bases outside gene matches: 8. The germline V gene encodes CDR1 SNHLY and CDR2 FYNNEI. There are 15 residues in the CDR3. This CDR3 is CASSLPGTGNNEQFF. The CDR3 nucleotides are TGTGCCAGCAGCTTACCCGGGACAGGGAACAATGAGCAGTTCTTC.

For this clone: The identical CDR3 is also encoded by other nucleotide sequences in the sample. The chain joins TRBV30 to TRBJ1-2; D remains unclear. The CDR3 consists of 13 residues. Trimming shortened V by 0 bases and J by 2 bases, and 7 bases separated the two germline ends. The germline CDR1 and CDR2 sequences are GTSNPN and SVGIG (reference sequence). The CDR3 is CAWSVQANYGYTF. CDR3 coding DNA: TGTGCCTGGAGTGTGCAGGCCAACTATGGCTACACCTTC.

In this sample, this clone turned up a few times. The V gene is TRBV27, the J gene TRBJ1-5; a possible D gene is TRBD1 (5 bases). V shed 3 bases and J shed 6 bases, with 15 bases lying between them. The germline gives CDR1 MNHEY, CDR2 SMNVEV (reference sequence). The CDR3 is 15 residues long. CDR3 sequence: CASSFDWTGGQPQHF. In DNA, the CDR3 is TGTGCCAGCAGTTTTGATTGGACCGGGGGTCAGCCCCAGCATTTT.

A few counts support this clone. The V and J genes are TRBV18 and TRBJ1-1; perhaps TRBD1 as D (6 bases). This CDR3 spans 14 amino acids. Germline CDR1 and CDR2: KGHSH and LQKENI. V lost 6 bases and J 2 bases, leaving 13 bases between the germline ends. CDR3 DNA sequence: TGTGCCAGCTCCATGTCACAGGGAAACACTGAAGCTTTCTTT. This translates into CASSMSQGNTEAFF.

This chain connects TRBV18 to TRBJ1-1; 7 positions match TRBD1. Trimming took 10 bases from V and 0 from J; bases not matched to a gene: 14. The CDR3 extends over 16 amino acids. Germline CDR1 and CDR2: KGHSH and LQKENI. The CDR3 sequence is CANPGQLDSMNTEAFF. The CDR3 nucleotides are TGTGCCAACCCGGGACAGCTAGACTCCATGAACACTGAAGCTTTCTTT.

This rearrangement joins TRBV7-2 to TRBJ1-5; D unresolved. V lost 1 base and J 0 bases, leaving 7 bases between the germline ends. The length of the CDR3 is 15 residues. Germline V lookup: CDR1 SGHTA, CDR2 FQGNSA. The CDR3 here is CASSLGQLSNQPQHF. The CDR3 nucleotides are TGTGCCAGCAGCTTAGGTCAACTTAGCAATCAGCCCCAGCATTTT.

This sequence joins TRBV2 and TRBJ1-6; D unresolved. Trimming removed 6 bases from V and 13 bases from J, with 4 bases in between. Germline V gene data show CDR1 as SNHLY and CDR2 as FYNNEI. This CDR3 comprises 9 residues. The CDR3 nucleotides are TGTGCCAGCAGATCGCCCCTCCACTTT. Protein sequence: CASRSPLHF. Together with reference TRBV2 and TRBJ1-6, the CDR3 gives the full variable domain: EPEVTQTPSHQVTQMGQEVILRCVPISNHLYFYWYRQILGQKVEFLVSFYNNEISEKSEIFDDQFSVERPDGSNFTLKIRSTKLEDSAMYFCASRSPLHFGNGTRLTVT.

The chain has TRBV27 and TRBJ2-7; 8 positions agree with TRBD1. CDR1 MNHEY and CDR2 SMNVEV come from the germline V gene (reference sequence). Losses at the gene ends were 5 bases for V and 4 bases for J; bases not matched to a gene: 10. The CDR3 sequence is 15 residues long. The CDR3, as DNA: TGTGCCAGCAGTCTAGGTGCGACAGGGGTTTACGAGCAGTACGTC. Encoded protein: CASSLGATGVYEQYV.

The V call is TRBV18, the J call TRBJ1-5; no firm D call. Per the germline V gene, CDR1 is KGHSH and CDR2 is LQKENI. The CDR3 runs to 13 residues. Between the trimmed V and J ends, which lost 2 bases and 5 bases, there was a span of 7 bases. The CDR3 DNA sequence: TGTGCCAGCTCACCAGCCACGGATCAGCCCCAGCATTTT. It is translated as CASSPATDQPQHF.

This rearrangement joins TRBV5-6 to TRBJ2-7; maybe TRBD2 (5 bases). The germline V and J ends were trimmed by 5 bases and 2 bases, with 8 bases remaining between them. The CDR3 is made up of 12 amino acids. CDR1 is SGHDT, CDR2 YYEEEE, per germline. The CDR3 spells CASSYGTYEQYF. The CDR3 region has the DNA TGTGCCAGCAGTTACGGGACCTACGAGCAGTACTTC.

This clone appeared a few times. The V call is TRBV6-6, the J call TRBJ2-3; tentatively, D is TRBD1 (6 bases). CDR1 and CDR2 (germline): MNHNY, SVGAGI (reference sequence). This CDR3 is 12 amino acids long. V shed 7 bases and J shed 4 bases, with 9 bases lying between them. CDR3 DNA sequence: TGTGCCAGCACAGGGGTCTCAGATACGCAGTATTTT. Amino acids: CASTGVSDTQYF.

The chain carries TRBV20-1 and TRBJ1-2; D not certain. V was cut by 6 bases and J by 6 bases, with 11 bases left in between. The germline V gene encodes CDR1 DFQATT and CDR2 SNEGSKA (reference sequence). The CDR3 has 11 amino acids. The CDR3 region is CSAEGLHGYTF. CDR3 nucleotides: TGCAGTGCCGAGGGTTTGCATGGCTACACCTTC.

The chain links TRBV10-3 to TRBJ1-2; TRBD1 might be the D (5 bases). The V gene lost 4 bases and the J gene lost 0 bases, with 12 bases spanning the gap. The CDR3 is 15 residues long. CDR1 and CDR2 (germline): ENHRY, SYGVKD. In DNA, the CDR3 is TGTGCCATCAGTGGTACTTACAGGACTAACTATGGCTACACCTTC. This encodes CAISGTYRTNYGYTF.

This clone was counted only a few times. The chain combines TRBV6-1 with TRBJ2-3; 13 nucleotides match TRBD2. This CDR3 is built from 15 residues. Germline loops: CDR1 MNHNS, CDR2 SASEGT. Losses at the gene ends were 2 bases for V and 4 bases for J; bases not matched to a gene: 0. For the CDR3, the DNA is TGTGCCAGCAGTGAAACTAGCGGGGGGGCAGATACGCAGTATTTT. Translating gives CASSETSGGADTQYF.

CDR3 sequence (DNA): TGCGCCAGCAGCCAAGATTTCGGCAGCCGAACCGGGCAGCCCCAGCATTTT. This translates into CASSQDFGSRTGQPQHF. The rearrangement uses TRBV4-3 and TRBJ1-5; D is ambiguous. The CDR3 contains 17 residues. The V end was cut by 0 bases, the J end by 7 bases, with 19 bases between. CDR1 is LGHNA and CDR2 is YSLEER in the germline V gene.

The V call is TRBV6-6, the J call TRBJ2-1, with 11 bases that match TRBD2. This CDR3 region has 16 residues. Germline CDR1 reads MNHNY; CDR2 reads SVGAGI (reference sequence). V lost 5 bases to trimming and J lost 2 bases; unmatched junction nucleotides: 5. The CDR3 reads CASSPMTSGAYNEQFF. Here the CDR3 DNA reads TGTGCCAGCAGTCCTATGACTAGCGGGGCCTACAATGAGCAGTTCTTC.

The chain employs TRBV10-3 and TRBJ1-2; the match to TRBD1 covers 10 bases. CDR3 length equals 16 residues. Germline V gene lookup returns CDR1 ENHRY and CDR2 SYGVKD. J was trimmed by 2 bases and V by 6 bases; bases with no gene match: 9. The DNA of the CDR3 is TGTGCCATCAGGCCGGGACAGGGGACACTAAACTATGGCTACACCTTC. As protein: CAIRPGQGTLNYGYTF.

The gene calls are TRBV18 and TRBJ1-5; D unclear. Per germline, CDR1 KGHSH and CDR2 LQKENI. The CDR3 runs to 14 residues. Deletions cut 2 bases from V and 4 bases from J, with 9 bases between. The CDR3: CASSPTGFNQPQHF. CDR3 DNA sequence: TGTGCCAGCTCACCAACGGGGTTTAATCAGCCCCAGCATTTT. Full variable domain (missing parts from reference TRBV18 and TRBJ1-5): NAGVMQNPRHLVRRRGQEARLRCSPMKGHSHVYWYRQLPEEGLKFMVYLQKENIIDESGMPKERFSAEFPKEGPSILRIQQVVRGDSAAYFCASSPTGFNQPQHFGDGTRLSIL.

The CDR3 DNA is TGTGCCAGCACCCAGGGGGCCTCCGAGCAGTACTTC. It is translated as CASTQGASEQYF. The chain has TRBV12-3 or TRBV12-4 and TRBJ2-7; TRBD1 agrees at 8 bases. Unmatched junction bases numbered 5, after V lost 7 bases and J lost 6 bases. This CDR3 is built from 12 residues.

This rearrangement joins TRBV27 to TRBJ1-6; 9 nucleotides align to TRBD1. V dropped 6 bases and J dropped 6; count of bases not matched to a gene: 3. Germline CDR1 and CDR2: MNHEY and SMNVEV (reference sequence). This CDR3 region has 14 residues. CDR3 sequence reads: CASRPGQGNSPLHF. Here the CDR3 DNA reads TGTGCCAGCAGGCCGGGACAGGGTAATTCACCCCTCCACTTT.

The V and J genes are TRBV30 and TRBJ1-3; D is undetermined. CDR3 length: 15 residues. V was pared by 0 bases and J by 4 bases, with 13 bases between. Germline CDR1 GTSNPN, CDR2 SVGIG (reference sequence). The chain's CDR3 is CAWSVWEERGNTIYF. CDR3 in DNA: TGTGCCTGGAGTGTTTGGGAGGAGAGGGGAAACACCATATATTTT.

The J gene is TRBJ1-3, the V gene TRBV6-1; TRBD1 matches at 7 bases. V lost 3 bases and J lost 6; bases outside the gene matches: 2. This CDR3 contains 13 residues. Germline V gene sequence: CDR1 MNHNS, CDR2 SASEGT. The CDR3 protein is CASSEGTVNTIYF. In DNA form, the CDR3 reads TGTGCCAGCAGTGAGGGGACAGTAAACACCATATATTTT.

The rearrangement uses TRBV3-1 (or the pseudogene TRBV3-2) and TRBJ2-7, with a tentative D call TRBD1 (6 bases). The CDR3 runs 15 residues. Germline loops: CDR1 LGHDT, CDR2 YNNKEL (reference sequence). V was shortened by 2 bases and J by 2 bases, with 13 bases between the two germline ends. The CDR3 spells CASSQMSQGPYEQYF. The CDR3 nucleotides read TGTGCCAGCAGCCAAATGAGTCAGGGGCCCTACGAGCAGTACTTC.

The J gene is TRBJ2-5, the V gene TRBV5-6, with a weak D call TRBD1 (6 bases). Deletions cut 1 base from V and 5 bases from J, with 9 bases between. Germline V gene data show CDR1 as SGHDT and CDR2 as YYEEEE. This CDR3 contains 13 residues. The CDR3 loop reads CASSLTGSETQYF. The CDR3 nucleotides read TGTGCCAGCAGCTTGACAGGGAGTGAGACCCAGTACTTC.